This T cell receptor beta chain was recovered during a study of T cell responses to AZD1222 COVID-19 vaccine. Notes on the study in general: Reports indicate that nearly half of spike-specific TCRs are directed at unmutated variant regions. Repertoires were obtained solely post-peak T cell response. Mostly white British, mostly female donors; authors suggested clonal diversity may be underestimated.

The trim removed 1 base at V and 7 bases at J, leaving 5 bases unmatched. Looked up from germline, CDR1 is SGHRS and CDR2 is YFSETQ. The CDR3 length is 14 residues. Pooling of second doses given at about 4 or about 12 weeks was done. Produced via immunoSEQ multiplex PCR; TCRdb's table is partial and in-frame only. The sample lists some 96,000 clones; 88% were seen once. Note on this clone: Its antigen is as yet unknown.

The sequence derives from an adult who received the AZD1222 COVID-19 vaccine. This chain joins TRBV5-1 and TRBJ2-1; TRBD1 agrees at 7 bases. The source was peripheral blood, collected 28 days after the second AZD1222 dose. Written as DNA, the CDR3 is TGCGCCAGCAGCTTGTTGGGGACAGAGAATGAGCAGTTCTTC. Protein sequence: CASSLLGTENEQFF.